This TCR beta chain appears in the sequencing data of a study of cytomegalovirus exposure and HLA in healthy donors. The CDR3 totals 17 residues. V was trimmed by 0 bases and J by 4 bases, leaving 17 bases between them. Germline CDR1 is SGDLS and CDR2 is YYNGEE. Notes on the study in general: The authors later found TCR association rates varying by HLA locus, with DRB1 most and HLA-C fewest. Most likely, a cluster of highly shared sequence variants arose as a sequencing artifact.

Note on this clone: Its target is not known.

PCR primers comprised 60 Vbeta and 13 Jbeta primers. Method: immunoSEQ multiplex PCR; TCRdb's copy keeps in-frame clones and lacks some. This sample yields approximately 88,000 clones, of which 80% are seen a single time; approximately 2% belongs to the top ten. Sample: PBMCs. This TCR came from a man between 18 and 35 years old in good health and CMV-seronegative. The rearrangement links TRBV9 to TRBJ1-3, with D possibly TRBD1 on 6 matching bases. The CDR3 reads CASSVDPSPGQGNTIYF. The CDR3 DNA is TGTGCCAGCAGCGTAGATCCCTCCCCGGGACAAGGAAACACCATATATTTT.